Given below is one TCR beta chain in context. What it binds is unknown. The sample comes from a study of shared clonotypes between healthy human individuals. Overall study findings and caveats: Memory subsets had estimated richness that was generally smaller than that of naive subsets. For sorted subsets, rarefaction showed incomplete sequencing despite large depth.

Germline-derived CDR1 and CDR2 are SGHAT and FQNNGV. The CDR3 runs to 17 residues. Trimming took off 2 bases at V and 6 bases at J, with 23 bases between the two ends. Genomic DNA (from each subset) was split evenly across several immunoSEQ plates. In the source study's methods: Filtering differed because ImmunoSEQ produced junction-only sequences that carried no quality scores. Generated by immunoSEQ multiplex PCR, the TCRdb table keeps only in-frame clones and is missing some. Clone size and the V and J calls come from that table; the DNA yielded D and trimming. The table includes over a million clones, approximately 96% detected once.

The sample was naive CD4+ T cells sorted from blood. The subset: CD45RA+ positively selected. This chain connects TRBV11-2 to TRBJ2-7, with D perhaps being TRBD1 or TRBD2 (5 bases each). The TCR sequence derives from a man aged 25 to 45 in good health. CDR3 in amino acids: CASSLLRASRGRSEQYF. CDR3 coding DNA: TGTGCCAGCAGCTTACTCCGCGCGTCCCGGGGCAGAAGCGAGCAGTACTTC.